These 15 T cell receptor beta chains share one sample of origin, sequenced in a study of Graves' ophthalmopathy and Graves' hyperthyroidism. Researchers took RNA transcripts and amplified TCR beta CDR3 regions from them. After a first-round RT-PCR with HTBI primers, a second-round multiplex PCR was run. TCRdb redid the calling of the multiplex PCR reads with MiXCR, one entry per CDR3 protein. The sample lists over a million distinct CDR3 sequences; approximately 35% were seen once. The sequenced sample consisted of peripheral blood or thyroid tissue (not recorded which). The receptors originated from an adult man with Graves' hyperthyroidism.

This clonotype showed up just once. This sequence joins TRBV25-1 and TRBJ2-7, with 9 nucleotides matching TRBD1. This CDR3 spans 13 amino acids. Germline V gene lookup returns CDR1 MGHDK and CDR2 SYGVNS. J was trimmed by 3 bases and V by 8 bases; bases with no gene match: 5. This CDR3 is CASDGQGHYEQYF. The CDR3 nucleotides are TGTGCCAGCGATGGACAGGGGCACTACGAGCAGTACTTC.

This clonotype was counted once. Since a much larger clone is just one base distant, this may be a read error. The chain carries TRBV2 and TRBJ2-2; possibly TRBD1 for D (6 bases). The germline gives CDR1 SNHLY, CDR2 FYNNEI. The CDR3 has 16 amino acids. CDR3 loop: CASREPRGRNTGELFF. The DNA for the CDR3 is TGTGCCAGCCGTGAACCCAGGGGCCGAAACACCGGGGAGCTGTTTTTT.

Many counts were recorded for this clonotype. The chain carries TRBV29-1 and TRBJ2-7, with D possibly TRBD1 on 6 matching bases. With 5 bases removed from V and 1 base from J, the gap between germline ends came to 12 bases. CDR3 length: 13 amino acids. Germline lookup yields CDR1 SQVTM and CDR2 ANQGSEA. CDR3 sequence reads: CSVLDRLSYEQYF. The CDR3 region has the DNA TGCAGCGTTCTTGACAGGCTATCCTACGAGCAGTACTTC.

This clonotype was seen a handful of times. For the CDR3, the DNA is TGTGCCAGCAGTCTCGAGCTCACTTTCGAGCAGTACTTC. Protein sequence: CASSLELTFEQYF. The chain employs TRBV12-3 or TRBV12-4 and TRBJ2-7, with D uncertain. This CDR3 is built from 13 residues. V dropped 5 bases and J dropped 6 bases, with 14 bases sitting between them.

This clonotype was picked up many times. This rearrangement joins TRBV7-6 to TRBJ2-7, with D possibly TRBD2 on 5 matching bases. V was clipped by 5 bases and J by 6 bases, with 17 bases between them. CDR1 SGHVS and CDR2 FNYEAQ come from the germline V gene. The CDR3 covers 14 residues. In DNA, the CDR3 is TGTGCCAGCAGCGTTAGCGTTAAGGATAGCGAGCAGTACTTC. It encodes CASSVSVKDSEQYF.

The V call is TRBV10-3, the J call TRBJ2-7; 9 nucleotides align to TRBD1. Trimming cost V 10 bases and J 4 bases; bases outside gene matches: 8. The germline CDR1 and CDR2 sequences are ENHRY and SYGVKD. The CDR3 loop spans 13 amino acids. The CDR3 DNA reads TGTGCCACCAGCCCGGGACAGGGTTACGAGCAGTACTTC. Its protein product is CATSPGQGYEQYF.

The table lists this clonotype with many counts. The genes are TRBV12-3 or TRBV12-4 and TRBJ2-5; TRBD1 matches 8 bases. V trimming: 5 bases; J trimming: 4 bases; junction bases outside the gene matches: 6. This CDR3 has 14 residues. The CDR3 DNA is TGTGCCAGCAGTCTGGGACAGGTCGGAGAGACCCAGTACTTC. Residues: CASSLGQVGETQYF.

With regard to this clonotype: One junction end disagrees with the germline gene, perhaps due to a read error. The chain combines TRBV7-9 with TRBJ2-7; D call uncertain. The CDR3 covers 8 residues. Germline V gene data show CDR1 as SEHNR and CDR2 as FQNEAQ (reference sequence). The CDR3 DNA sequence: TGTGCCAGCAGCCCCAACGCCTTC. This translates into CASSPNAF.

At least ten counts were recorded for this clonotype. The chain links TRBV7-9 to TRBJ2-5, with TRBD1 identical over 8 bases. CDR1 is SEHNR, CDR2 FQNEAQ, per germline (reference sequence). J was trimmed by 4 bases and V by 5 bases; bases with no gene match: 3. The CDR3 runs to 13 residues. The CDR3 protein is CASSHGTGETQYF. As DNA, the CDR3 is TGTGCCAGCAGCCACGGGACAGGAGAGACCCAGTACTTC.

This chain links TRBV6-2 or TRBV6-3 with TRBJ1-6; D is undetermined. Germline V gene sequence: CDR1 MNHEY, CDR2 SVGEGT. The CDR3 extends over 15 amino acids. The germline V and J ends were trimmed by 5 bases and 6 bases, with 14 bases remaining between them. The CDR3 sequence is CASSQDGRSNSPLHF. CDR3 coding DNA: TGTGCCAGCAGTCAAGACGGAAGAAGTAATTCACCCCTCCACTTT.

The chain uses TRBV2 and TRBJ2-7; D perhaps matches TRBD2 (6 bases). The CDR3 covers 15 residues. Germline-derived CDR1 and CDR2 are SNHLY and FYNNEI. The V gene lost 0 bases and the J gene lost 4 bases, with 13 bases spanning the gap. The CDR3 loop is CASSEARGGPYEQYF. CDR3 sequence (DNA): TGTGCCAGCAGTGAAGCGCGGGGCGGGCCGTACGAGCAGTACTTC.

This clonotype was seen repeatedly, ten times or more. The chain uses TRBV12-3 or TRBV12-4 and TRBJ1-2, with TRBD1 identical over 8 bases. The CDR3 length is 14 residues. The V gene end was trimmed by 1 base and the J gene end by 6 bases; junction bases not matched to a gene: 4. The CDR3 sequence: CASSLGQGADGYTF. The CDR3 DNA sequence: TGTGCCAGCAGTTTAGGTCAGGGGGCGGATGGCTACACCTTC.

The rearrangement links TRBV20-1 to TRBJ2-2; 8 nucleotides agree with TRBD2. This CDR3 comprises 12 residues. Trimming at V came to 6 bases and at J to 7 bases, leaving 4 bases not matched to a gene. Germline CDR1 reads DFQATT; CDR2 reads SNEGSKA (reference sequence). CDR3 protein: CSASSGGGELFF. Written as DNA, the CDR3 is TGCAGTGCGTCCAGCGGGGGCGGGGAGCTGTTTTTT.

V usage is TRBV7-9 and J usage is TRBJ1-6, with D hard to call. Germline CDR1 is SEHNR and CDR2 is FQNEAQ (reference sequence). V was cut by 1 base and J by 7 bases, with 20 bases left in between. The CDR3 runs 18 residues. The CDR3 sequence is CASSLDLGGDRPNSPLHF. DNA of the CDR3: TGTGCCAGCAGCTTAGATCTTGGCGGGGATAGGCCCAATTCACCCCTCCACTTT. The full variable domain, its missing parts supplied by reference TRBV7-9 and TRBJ1-6, is DTGVSQNPRHKITKRGQNVTFRCDPISEHNRLYWYRQTLGQGPEFLTYFQNEAQLEKSRLLSDRFSAERPKGSFSTLEIQRTEQGDSAMYLCASSLDLGGDRPNSPLHFGNGTRLTVT.

The chain carries TRBV11-2 and TRBJ1-5; D is uncertain. The V and J ends lost 0 bases and 1 base respectively, with 13 bases between them. Germline V CDR1 and CDR2: SGHAT, FQNNGV. The CDR3 contains 17 residues. The CDR3 loop reads CASSLDAGSTSNQPQHF. DNA for the CDR3: TGTGCCAGCAGCTTAGATGCGGGGAGTACGAGCAATCAGCCCCAGCATTTT.